This T cell receptor (beta chain) was found in a study of T-cell reconstitution after alpha-beta-depleted transplantation in children. Study-wide points: One year post-transplant, T-cell counts and diversity were largely derived from T cells produced anew.

This clonotype has a count of ten or more. Antigen specificity is unknown. Preparation of the TCRbeta library was carried out with unique molecular identifiers. A single record per CDR3 protein comes from TCRdb applying MiXCR to the PCR reads. The sample lists about 110,000 distinct CDR3 sequences; approximately 10% were seen once. This CDR3 has 14 amino acids. V shed 6 bases, J shed 5 bases, and the junction held 5 bases outside the gene matches. The chain links TRBV12-3 or TRBV12-4 to TRBJ2-1, with 9 bases that match TRBD1. The sequencing here drew on PBMCs, taken before TCRalphabeta/CD19-depleted stem cell transplant. This sequence originates from a boy aged 2 to 10 with acute lymphoblastic leukemia, due to receive a stem cell transplant. CDR3 DNA: TGTGCCAGCAGAAGGGACAGGGTTAACAATGAGCAGTTCTTC. Translating it yields CASRRDRVNNEQFF.